These 8 T cell receptor beta chains share one sample of origin, sequenced in a study of T cells in Graves' hyperthyroidism and ophthalmopathy. RNA transcripts yielded amplified TCR beta CDR3 regions. The HTBI primer set served for first-round RT-PCR of the TCR CDR3. TCRdb used MiXCR to reprocess the multiplex PCR reads, holding one entry per CDR3 protein. The sample holds around 240,000 distinct CDR3 sequences, roughly 15% seen once. Sequencing was performed on blood. Source of these receptors: a woman aged 18-29 years with Graves' ophthalmopathy.

This clonotype has ten or more counts. V is TRBV18 and J is TRBJ2-7, with TRBD2 as a possible D gene (6 bases). Trimming removed 2 bases at V and 3 bases at J, with 11 bases between. From germline, CDR1 is KGHSH and CDR2 LQKENI. The CDR3 is made up of 14 amino acids. The CDR3 region has the DNA TGTGCCAGCTCACCAATTTCGGGGGACTACGAGCAGTACTTC. Encoded protein: CASSPISGDYEQYF.

This clonotype came up many times. The V gene is TRBV28, the J gene TRBJ2-7; a possible D gene is TRBD1 (6 bases). V was clipped by 5 bases and J by 0 bases, with 14 bases between them. The CDR3 is made up of 15 amino acids. Germline CDR1 is MDHEN and CDR2 is SYDVKM. CDR3 loop: CASSLRGFGSYEQYF. The CDR3 DNA follows: TGTGCCAGCAGTCTAAGGGGGTTCGGCTCCTACGAGCAGTACTTC.

In regard to this clonotype: A much larger clone lies a single base off, so this may be a read error. This chain joins TRBV5-1 and TRBJ1-2; 7 nucleotides match TRBD1. The CDR3 contains 15 residues. The germline gives CDR1 SGHRS, CDR2 YFSETQ. CDR3 in amino acids: CASTLVQGIHYGYTF. CDR3 coding DNA: TGCGCCAGCACCTTGGTACAGGGGATTCACTATGGCTACACCTTC.

The chain combines TRBV9 with TRBJ2-1; 8 bases align to TRBD2. V lost 4 bases and J lost 1; bases outside the gene matches: 7. Per the germline V gene, CDR1 is SGDLS and CDR2 is YYNGEE. This CDR3 contains 16 residues. Written as DNA, the CDR3 is TGTGCCAGCAGCCCCCCCGGCGGGAGGTCCTACAATGAGCAGTTCTTC. Translating gives CASSPPGGRSYNEQFF.

There are many counts of this clonotype. The rearrangement uses TRBV10-3 and TRBJ1-1, with D maybe TRBD1 (5 bases). V dropped 3 bases and J dropped 4 bases, with 12 bases sitting between them. Germline loops: CDR1 ENHRY, CDR2 SYGVKD. This CDR3 contains 14 residues. As DNA, the CDR3 is TGTGCCATCAGTGAAACAGAAAGGGGCACTGAAGCTTTCTTT. Its protein is CAISETERGTEAFF.

The chain recombines TRBV2 with TRBJ1-5, with a weak D call TRBD1 (5 bases). The ends were cut back, 1 base at V and 7 bases at J, with 8 bases in the middle. Germline V gene sequence: CDR1 SNHLY, CDR2 FYNNEI. The CDR3 consists of 13 residues. The CDR3 coding sequence is TGTGCCAGCAGTGAAGGGGGCCGGCAGCCCCAGCATTTT. This translates into CASSEGGRQPQHF.

At least ten counts were recorded for this clonotype. The chain uses TRBV20-1 and TRBJ2-1; 8 bases match TRBD2. Trimming cost V 3 bases and J 3 bases; bases outside gene matches: 10. The germline V gene encodes CDR1 DFQATT and CDR2 SNEGSKA (reference sequence). There are 16 residues in the CDR3. Here the CDR3 DNA reads TGCAGTGCTAGGGCCCCGACTAGCGAATACTACAATGAGCAGTTCTTC. Translation gives CSARAPTSEYYNEQFF.

This clonotype appeared many times. The chain joins TRBV12-3 or TRBV12-4 to TRBJ1-2; maybe TRBD1 (6 bases). The CDR3 loop spans 13 amino acids. V lost 6 bases and J lost 8, with 16 bases in between. CDR3 nucleotide sequence: TGTGCCAGCAGCCCATACAGGGCCTGGGGCTACACCTTC. Its translation is CASSPYRAWGYTF.